The 8 T cell receptor beta chains reported below all come from one sample, sequenced in a study of regulatory T cells in long-lasting Graves disease. Specified time point: newly diagnosed GD, antithyroid drugs for less than 3 months. PBMCs provided the RNA from which the TCR library was made. The TCR beta library used iRepertoire HTBI primers with Arm-PCR amplification of CDR3. From the multiplex PCR reads, TCRdb called clonotypes with MiXCR, one entry per CDR3 protein. The table shows roughly 520,000 distinct CDR3 sequences, with 12% occurring only once. A further study also used this sample, focusing on T cells in Graves' hyperthyroidism and ophthalmopathy.

The source material was peripheral blood mononuclear cells (PBMCs), sampled at new diagnosis, from a patient treated with antithyroid drugs. These receptors were collected from a woman in her twenties or thirties with Graves disease.

This clonotype occurred many times. The J gene is TRBJ2-2, the V gene TRBV29-1; D assignment may be TRBD1 or TRBD2 (5 bases each). Germline V gives CDR1 SQVTM, CDR2 ANQGSEA. Trimming took off 4 bases at V and 2 bases at J, with 20 bases between the two ends. The CDR3 is 17 amino acids. The chain's CDR3 is CSVASWDGPSNTGELFF. The CDR3 DNA is TGCAGCGTTGCGTCTTGGGACGGACCATCTAACACCGGGGAGCTGTTTTTT.

The chain has TRBV6-5 and TRBJ1-5; TRBD1 might be the D (6 bases). Germline V gives CDR1 MNHEY, CDR2 SVGAGI. V lost 4 bases and J lost 7, with 11 bases in between. The CDR3 is made up of 13 amino acids. The CDR3 nucleotides are TGTGCCAGCAGTTGGGGGCAAAAGCAGCCCCAGCATTTT. It encodes CASSWGQKQPQHF.

This clonotype was recorded a few times. The J gene is TRBJ2-3, the V gene TRBV20-1; 9 nucleotides align to TRBD2. The V segment lost 1 base and the J segment 0 bases; nucleotides outside the gene matches: 5. CDR3 length: 16 residues. Germline V gene data show CDR1 as DFQATT and CDR2 as SNEGSKA (reference sequence). The CDR3 DNA is TGCAGTGCTAGAGGACTAGCGGATTCTAGCACAGATACGCAGTATTTT. Amino acids: CSARGLADSSTDTQYF.

This clonotype occurred a few times. One junction end disagrees with the germline gene, perhaps due to a read error. The chain links TRBV7-7 to TRBJ1-1; no definite D call. The CDR3 is 13 amino acids. Per germline, CDR1 SSHAT and CDR2 FNYEAQ (reference sequence). DNA for the CDR3: TGTGCTAGCAGCTTAGTGGAGAGCACTGAAGCTTTCTTT. Translation: CASSLVESTEAFF.

The chain recombines TRBV20-1 with TRBJ2-7, with 13 positions matching TRBD2. Trimming took 5 bases from V and 4 from J; bases not matched to a gene: 5. CDR1 is DFQATT, CDR2 SNEGSKA, per germline (reference sequence). The CDR3 has 14 amino acids. CDR3 region: CSALGLAGLYEQYF. CDR3 sequence (DNA): TGCAGTGCTCTGGGACTAGCGGGGTTGTACGAGCAGTACTTC.

This clonotype was seen only a few times. This sequence joins TRBV24-1 and TRBJ2-6; TRBD2 agrees at 8 bases. Germline CDR1 and CDR2: KGHDR and SFDVKD. With V trimmed by 7 bases and J by 8 bases, 3 bases remained unmatched. This CDR3 is built from 13 residues. CDR3 loop: CATSPGGTNVLTF. CDR3 coding DNA: TGTGCCACCAGCCCGGGGGGGACCAACGTCCTGACTTTC.

This clonotype was observed at least ten times. The V gene is TRBV11-3, the J gene TRBJ1-1; D remains ambiguous. The CDR3 consists of 13 residues. V lost 7 bases to trimming and J lost 1 base, with 10 bases between them. Germline CDR1 reads SGHNT; CDR2 reads YENEEA. CDR3 region: CASKDPPNTEAFF. CDR3 DNA sequence: TGTGCCAGCAAGGACCCCCCGAACACTGAAGCTTTCTTT. The whole variable domain, remainder taken from reference TRBV11-3 and TRBJ1-1, is EAGVVQSPRYKIIEKKQPVAFWCNPISGHNTLYWYLQNLGQGPELLIRYENEEAVDDSQLPKDRFSAERLKGVDSTLKIQPAELGDSAVYLCASKDPPNTEAFFGQGTRLTVV.

This clonotype was recorded at least ten times. V and J are TRBV7-8 and TRBJ2-4, with D hard to call. The CDR3 contains 13 residues. Germline V gene lookup returns CDR1 SGHVS and CDR2 FQNEAQ. V was clipped by 5 bases and J by 10 bases, with 15 bases between them. The CDR3 bases are TGTGCCAGCAGCCCCCCTTCGATGGCTATTCAGTACTTC. Amino acids: CASSPPSMAIQYF.